This T cell receptor beta chain was sequenced during a study of radiation and T cells in renal cell carcinoma. As to time point: blood 4 weeks post-SBRT, at nephrectomy. Treatment reported: 15 Gy SBRT to primary tumor, nephrectomy 4 weeks later. Repertoires were generated with immunoSEQ multiplex PCR, while TCRdb's copy carries only in-frame clones and drops some. This sample has 130,000 to 150,000 clones; 86% occur once, and the top ten carry under 20%. The ends lost 3 bases at V and 6 bases at J; junction bases unmatched: 9. The V gene's germline CDR1 is SGDLS and CDR2 YYNGEE. This CDR3 region has 16 residues.

The sequencing here drew on blood, taken from a patient whose treatment included radiotherapy and nephrectomy. This rearrangement joins TRBV9 to TRBJ2-3; 11 nucleotides line up with TRBD2. The receptor comes from a woman aged 50 to 65 with renal cell carcinoma. CDR3 DNA: TGTGCCAGCAGCGGAAGCTTAGCGGGGGGGCAGGATACGCAGTATTTT. This translates into CASSGSLAGGQDTQYF.